This record covers a single TCR beta chain. Libraries were prepared by immunoSEQ multiplex PCR; TCRdb keeps only in-frame clonotypes and omits some of them. There are some 29,000 clones in the sample; approximately 90% occur only once, and approximately 3.9% lies in the top ten. Trimming shortened V by 3 bases and J by 4 bases, and 12 bases separated the two germline ends. CDR3 length equals 14 residues. Germline V gene sequence: CDR1 SEHNR, CDR2 FQNEAQ (reference sequence). This entry comes from a study of control samples from healthy donors and cancer patients. This chain links TRBV7-9 with TRBJ1-1; D is perhaps TRBD1 (6 bases). Sequenced input: formalin-fixed, paraffin-embedded tissue. The source of this sequence is a female donor with melanoma. This CDR3 reads CASSFGTGFTEAFF. CDR3 bases: TGTGCCAGCAGCTTCGGTACAGGGTTCACTGAAGCTTTCTTT.